A single sample is the source of the 12 T cell receptor beta chains below, sequenced in a study of T cell repertoires in cytomegalovirus infection (dated by TCRdb to between 2018 and 2020). The treatment or condition label, read with the paper, signifies: in vitro stimulation with specific CMV peptide epitopes to enrich CMV-specific T cells. These receptors lack a known antigen. This sample was sequenced with an Illumina HiSeq 1500. TCRdb reworked the public reads: Q25 trimming with fastp, MiXCR clone assembly, productive beta chains retained. Here each entry gathers all rows of one CDR3 protein and keeps the most common genes and DNA. The sample records hundreds of thousands of distinct CDR3 sequences, approximately 33% of which are singletons. The ten largest clones capture around a sixth of the sample. Source: cultured PBMCs, taken from culture after CMV antigen stimulation. The receptors originated from a human donor in good health (CMV status not recorded). Some clones in this sample may be carry-over from other donors' samples.

The sample holds a few counts of this clonotype. The rearrangement joins TRBV19 to TRBJ2-5; tentatively, D is TRBD1 (5 bases). This CDR3 contains 13 residues. Germline V gene data show CDR1 as LNHDA and CDR2 as SQIVND (reference sequence). Between the trimmed V and J ends, which lost 6 bases and 2 bases, there was a span of 10 bases. The CDR3 region is CASSWTRQETQYF. The CDR3 DNA is TGTGCCAGTAGCTGGACAAGACAAGAGACCCAGTACTTC.

CDR3 sequence: CSASRQGSYEQYF. Written as DNA, the CDR3 is TGCAGTGCCAGTAGACAGGGGAGTTACGAGCAGTACTTC. The V call is TRBV20-1, the J call TRBJ2-7; 8 positions match TRBD1. This CDR3 region has 13 residues. With V trimmed by 6 bases and J by 4 bases, 8 bases remained unmatched. Germline-derived CDR1 and CDR2 are DFQATT and SNEGSKA (reference sequence).

V gene TRBV12-3 or TRBV12-4 combines with J gene TRBJ2-5; tentative D call: TRBD2 (6 bases). Trimming cost V 6 bases and J 5 bases, with 13 bases left between them. CDR3 size: 13 residues. Here the CDR3 reads CASSIGGVETQYF. The CDR3 nucleotides read TGTGCCAGCAGCATCGGAGGGGTCGAGACCCAGTACTTC.

This clonotype was counted at least ten times. The chain links TRBV7-9 to TRBJ2-5; 7 nucleotides match TRBD2. J lost 3 bases, V lost 3 bases, and 1 base had no gene match. CDR3 length equals 13 residues. The V gene's germline CDR1 is SEHNR and CDR2 FQNEAQ (reference sequence). The CDR3 nucleotides read TGTGCCAGCAGCTTTCTAGCGGAAGAGACCCAGTACTTC. This encodes CASSFLAEETQYF.

This clonotype was observed at least ten times. The chain employs TRBV7-2 and TRBJ1-5; D remains ambiguous. CDR3 size: 14 residues. Deletions cut 0 bases from V and 3 bases from J, with 6 bases between. Germline CDR1 reads SGHTA; CDR2 reads FQGNSA. The CDR3 is CASSLARDNQPQHF. CDR3 sequence (DNA): TGTGCCAGCAGCTTAGCCAGAGACAATCAGCCCCAGCATTTT. The full variable domain, in which reference TRBV7-2 and TRBJ1-5 provide the parts outside the CDR3, is GAGVSQSPSNKVTEKGKDVELRCDPISGHTALYWYRQSLGQGLEFLIYFQGNSAPDKSGLPSDRFSAERTGGSVSTLTIQRTQQEDSAVYLCASSLARDNQPQHFGDGTRLSIL.

The chain joins TRBV11-2 to TRBJ2-5; 10 bases align to TRBD2. CDR1 and CDR2 from the germline V gene are SGHAT and FQNNGV. The CDR3 extends over 17 amino acids. V lost 4 bases, J lost 4 bases, and 12 bases stayed unmatched. CDR3 residues: CASSYKIAGGLGETQYF. As DNA, the CDR3 is TGTGCCAGCAGCTATAAAATAGCGGGAGGCCTGGGAGAGACCCAGTACTTC.

The chain has TRBV6-1 and TRBJ2-5; D could derive from TRBD1 or TRBD2 (6 bases each). The CDR3 has 15 amino acids. Germline V gene data show CDR1 as MNHNS and CDR2 as SASEGT. Trimming removed 6 bases from V and 2 bases from J, with 16 bases in between. The CDR3: CASRADTGTQETQYF. In DNA form, the CDR3 reads TGTGCCAGCAGAGCCGACACAGGGACTCAAGAGACCCAGTACTTC.

This rearrangement joins TRBV6-1 to TRBJ2-7; the D is unclear. Germline-derived CDR1 and CDR2 are MNHNS and SASEGT. V gave up 2 bases and J gave up 3 bases, with 5 bases separating them. CDR3 length: 12 amino acids. The DNA for the CDR3 is TGTGCCAGCAGTGAACACCACTACGAGCAGTACTTC. It is translated as CASSEHHYEQYF.

V is TRBV5-6 and J is TRBJ2-5; no reliable D call. The CDR3 has 11 amino acids. Germline V gives CDR1 SGHDT, CDR2 YYEEEE. The V gene lost 0 bases and the J gene lost 6 bases, with 3 bases spanning the gap. The CDR3, as DNA: TGTGCCAGCAGCTTGGAGCAGACCCAGTACTTC. Protein sequence: CASSLEQTQYF.

This clonotype was found a few times. J is TRBJ1-3 and V is TRBV20-1, with D uncertain. This CDR3 region has 14 residues. Between the trimmed V and J ends, which lost 0 bases and 0 bases, there was a span of 6 bases. Germline V lookup: CDR1 DFQATT, CDR2 SNEGSKA (reference sequence). In DNA form, the CDR3 reads TGCAGTGCTAGAGAAAGAAACTCTGGAAACACCATATATTTT. Translating gives CSARERNSGNTIYF.

The J gene is TRBJ1-5, the V gene TRBV2, with D perhaps matching TRBD1 (5 bases). The CDR3 has 14 residues. Germline CDR1 is SNHLY and CDR2 is FYNNEI. Trimming removed 4 bases from V and 6 bases from J, with 13 bases in between. CDR3 residues: CASSGAGFGQPQHF. The CDR3 DNA reads as TGTGCCAGCAGTGGGGCAGGGTTCGGTCAGCCCCAGCATTTT.

This clonotype has ten or more counts. The chain combines TRBV7-2 with TRBJ2-3, with D perhaps TRBD2 (5 bases). V lost 1 base and J 5 bases, leaving 13 bases between the germline ends. The CDR3 totals 15 residues. Germline V CDR1 and CDR2: SGHTA, FQGNSA. The CDR3, as DNA: TGTGCCAGCAGCTTAGGGCTCTCGGGGAGAGATACGCAGTATTTT. Its protein product is CASSLGLSGRDTQYF.